Included here is one TCR beta chain sequence, with context. Its target is unknown. This CDR3 region has 15 residues. Trimming cost V 1 base and J 4 bases; bases outside gene matches: 2. Germline values: CDR1 MGHRA, CDR2 YSYEKL. It was from PBMCs that CD4+ and CD8+ T cells were sorted. This sample is part of a study of CD8+ T cells in alopecia areata. Findings of the study overall: Sequencing of scalp samples also includes resident alphabeta T cells from normal skin. Compared with normal scalp, lesional scalp had higher clonality and more expanded CD8+ clones. Patients shared TCRs less clearly than mice did, possibly owing to HLA.

Sequencing templates came from extracted RNA that was reverse transcribed into cDNA. Profiling relied on immunoSEQ multiplex PCR, and the TCRdb table lists in-frame clones only, not all of them. The profile shows about 120,000 clones, roughly 69% of them singletons. The chain is built from TRBV4-1 and TRBJ2-2; 8 bases are shared with TRBD1. This clonotype originated in a human donor in good health. The sample consisted of CD4+ T cells sorted from blood. CDR3 sequence: CASSQGQGSTGELFF. As DNA, the CDR3 is TGCGCCAGCAGCCAAGGACAGGGGAGCACCGGGGAGCTGTTTTTT.